The TCR beta chain described here comes from a study of prognosis after radiotherapy for stage I lung cancer. In the study overall: Medically, all non-small cell lung cancer patients were deemed inoperable. Following radiotherapy, four patients went on to present distant metastases at a median of 7 months, and approximately 14 exhibited no significant progression. For radiotherapy, patients got SBRT split into 3 to 5 fractions, giving a biologically effective dose of at least 100 Gy.

Study-wide results and caveats: The authors reported that TRBV and TRBJ gene usage differed between patients with and without metastases.

This clonotype was seen repeatedly, ten times or more. Its specificity is unknown. It was by two-round multiplex PCR that TCR beta CDR3 was amplified from genomic DNA. TRBV and TRBJ genes each had their own specific primers in first-round PCR. Each CDR3 protein is one row after TCRdb ran MiXCR on the multiplex PCR reads. The sample records fewer than 35,000 distinct CDR3 sequences, around half being singletons. The specimen comprised PBMCs, sampled before or after stereotactic body radiation therapy (not recorded which). The clonotype was recovered from a donor aged 50 or older with non-small cell lung cancer.

The CDR3 loop is CASSLKPEKETQYF. For the CDR3, the DNA is TGCGCCAGCAGCTTGAAGCCAGAGAAAGAGACCCAGTACTTC. The V call is TRBV5-1, the J call TRBJ2-5; D gene ambiguous. Trimming stripped 1 base from V and 3 bases from J, with 10 bases between. The CDR3 extends over 14 amino acids. Germline CDR1 SGHRS, CDR2 YFSETQ.